Each of the 13 T cell receptor beta chains below was sequenced from the same sample in a study of cytotoxic CD8 clonotypes in ibrutinib-treated CLL. Libraries were prepared by immunoSEQ multiplex PCR; TCRdb keeps only in-frame clonotypes and omits some of them. The table records 200,000 to 250,000 clones, 70% of them present only once. This specimen was PBMCs, taken after 24 months of ibrutinib treatment. All receptors come from a human donor with chronic lymphocytic leukemia.

The V and J genes are TRBV29-1 and TRBJ2-7, with 11 bases lining up with TRBD2. This CDR3 contains 14 residues. V lost 5 bases to trimming and J lost 3 bases; unmatched junction nucleotides: 6. Germline lookup yields CDR1 SQVTM and CDR2 ANQGSEA. The CDR3 region is CSVHLSGRDYEQYF. CDR3 in DNA: TGCAGCGTTCACCTTAGCGGGAGGGACTACGAGCAGTACTTC.

Points on this clone: The sample has other DNA sequences that encode this CDR3 too. V usage is TRBV6-5 and J usage is TRBJ2-7; D tentatively reads TRBD1 or TRBD2 (5 bases each). CDR1 and CDR2 from the germline V gene are MNHEY and SVGAGI. V lost 4 bases and J lost 4, with 17 bases in between. The CDR3 totals 15 residues. This chain's CDR3 is CASSLGTALSYEQYF. Here the CDR3 DNA reads TGTGCCAGCAGTTTGGGGACCGCCCTTTCATACGAGCAGTACTTC.

The chain combines TRBV28 with TRBJ2-1; D may correspond to TRBD1 or TRBD2 (5 bases each). Germline V gene lookup returns CDR1 MDHEN and CDR2 SYDVKM. Trimming shortened V by 6 bases and J by 3 bases, and 9 bases separated the two germline ends. The length of the CDR3 is 13 residues. CDR3 nucleotides: TGTGCCAGCAGGGGGACCGGCTACAATGAGCAGTTCTTC. Its protein is CASRGTGYNEQFF.

The chain uses TRBV28 and TRBJ2-7, with 8 positions matching TRBD1. The CDR3 is 15 amino acids. Looked up from germline, CDR1 is MDHEN and CDR2 is SYDVKM. With 5 bases clipped from V and 7 bases from J, the junction kept 13 bases outside the gene matches. The CDR3 is CASSPNPSGGVEQYF. The CDR3, as DNA: TGTGCCAGCAGTCCAAACCCTTCAGGGGGCGTAGAGCAGTACTTC.

The chain is built from TRBV7-8 and TRBJ2-1; D perhaps matches TRBD1 (6 bases). This CDR3 region has 16 residues. CDR1 is SGHVS and CDR2 is FQNEAQ in the germline V gene. V dropped 4 bases and J dropped 0 bases, with 13 bases sitting between them. CDR3 protein: CASSSHRGGSYNEQFF. CDR3 sequence (DNA): TGTGCCAGCAGCTCACACCGAGGGGGCTCCTACAATGAGCAGTTCTTC.

This clone occurred a few times. The rearrangement joins TRBV21-1 to TRBJ2-2; TRBD1, as called in the table, went unchecked against the DNA. TRBV21-1 is designated a pseudogene. CDR3 length: 16 residues. CDR3: CASSTSGTHSPGELFF. The CDR3 DNA reads as TGTGCCAGCAGCACCTCCGGGACACACTCTCCCGGGGAGCTGTTTTTT.

CDR3 sequence: CASSIDLPGPYNEQFF. The CDR3 bases are TGTGCCAGTAGTATAGACCTCCCGGGCCCCTACAATGAGCAGTTCTTC. The chain links TRBV19 to TRBJ2-1; D is uncertain. The length of the CDR3 is 16 residues. The germline CDR1 and CDR2 sequences are LNHDA and SQIVND (reference sequence). Trimming cost V 0 bases and J 2 bases, with 11 bases left between them.

The chain couples TRBV19 to TRBJ2-1; D is possibly TRBD1 or TRBD2 (6 bases each). CDR1 and CDR2 from the germline V gene are LNHDA and SQIVND (reference sequence). V lost 3 bases and J 1 base, leaving 13 bases between the germline ends. The CDR3 runs to 16 residues. CDR3 amino acids: CASSIPSGASYNEQFF. The CDR3 DNA follows: TGTGCCAGTAGTATCCCCTCGGGGGCGTCCTACAATGAGCAGTTCTTC.

The chain is built from TRBV10-2 and TRBJ1-1, with D possibly matching TRBD1 (6 bases). Germline assignment: CDR1 WSHSY and CDR2 SAAADI. Trimming shortened V by 6 bases and J by 0 bases, and 11 bases separated the two germline ends. This CDR3 is 14 amino acids long. The CDR3 is CASRSGQMNTEAFF. The DNA for the CDR3 is TGCGCCAGCAGATCGGGACAAATGAACACTGAAGCTTTCTTT.

The rearrangement links TRBV6-1 to TRBJ2-7; 11 bases are shared with TRBD1. The junction had 1 base not matched to a gene; V was cut back by 11 bases and J by 4 bases. The CDR3 extends over 11 amino acids. Germline-derived CDR1 and CDR2 are MNHNS and SASEGT. DNA for the CDR3: TGTGCCGGACAGGGGGCGTACGAGCAGTACTTC. This translates into CAGQGAYEQYF.

This rearrangement joins TRBV28 to TRBJ1-2, with 9 bases fitting TRBD1. Germline CDR1 MDHEN, CDR2 SYDVKM. V lost 6 bases, J lost 5 bases, and 7 bases stayed unmatched. CDR3 length: 14 amino acids. The CDR3 DNA is TGTGCCAGCAGCCCTACGACAGGGGGGTATGGCTACACCTTC. It translates to CASSPTTGGYGYTF.

The V call is TRBV2, the J call TRBJ2-5, with no clear D. This CDR3 contains 12 residues. Trimming took off 1 base at V and 6 bases at J, with 6 bases between the two ends. The germline gives CDR1 SNHLY, CDR2 FYNNEI. As DNA, the CDR3 is TGTGCCAGCAGTGAAGGCAGCAAGACCCAGTACTTC. It codes for CASSEGSKTQYF.

The chain is built from TRBV7-3 and TRBJ2-2, with 10 bases matching TRBD2. Germline V gene data show CDR1 as SGHTA and CDR2 as FQGTGA. The CDR3 consists of 17 residues. The trim removed 6 bases at V and 0 bases at J, leaving 7 bases unmatched. CDR3 protein: CASSPRLAGANTGELFF. CDR3 nucleotide sequence: TGTGCCAGCAGTCCCCGTCTAGCGGGAGCGAACACCGGGGAGCTGTTTTTT. Combining the CDR3 with reference TRBV7-3 and TRBJ2-2 gives the whole variable domain GAGVSQTPSNKVTEKGKYVELRCDPISGHTALYWYRQSLGQGPEFLIYFQGTGAADDSGLPNDRFFAVRPEGSVSTLKIQRTERGDSAVYLCASSPRLAGANTGELFFGEGSRLTVL.